Given below is one TCR beta chain in context. What it binds is unknown. TCRdb used MiXCR to reprocess the reads, holding one entry per CDR3 protein. The table lists about 680,000 distinct CDR3 sequences, roughly a quarter of them singletons. The sample is drawn from a study of T cell repertoires in cytomegalovirus infection. As for the study in general: Matching HLA type, along with CMV infection, was indicated by public TCR beta signatures.

Notes on the study in general: What dominated the ex vivo response were HLA-C-restricted CMV-specific TCR beta clonotypes.

Trimming left V 5 bases short and J 8 bases short, with 21 bases between. The CDR3 runs to 15 residues. CDR1 SQVTM and CDR2 ANQGSEA come from the germline V gene. The receptor was derived from a human donor in good health (CMV status not recorded). Some clones in this sample may be carry-over from other donors' samples. Specimen: CD8+ T cells from PBMCs. This chain links TRBV29-1 with TRBJ2-2; D is ambiguous. CDR3 sequence reads: CSVRGRKDGVGELFF. The DNA of the CDR3 is TGCAGCGTTCGTGGGCGAAAGGACGGCGTGGGGGAGCTGTTTTTT.